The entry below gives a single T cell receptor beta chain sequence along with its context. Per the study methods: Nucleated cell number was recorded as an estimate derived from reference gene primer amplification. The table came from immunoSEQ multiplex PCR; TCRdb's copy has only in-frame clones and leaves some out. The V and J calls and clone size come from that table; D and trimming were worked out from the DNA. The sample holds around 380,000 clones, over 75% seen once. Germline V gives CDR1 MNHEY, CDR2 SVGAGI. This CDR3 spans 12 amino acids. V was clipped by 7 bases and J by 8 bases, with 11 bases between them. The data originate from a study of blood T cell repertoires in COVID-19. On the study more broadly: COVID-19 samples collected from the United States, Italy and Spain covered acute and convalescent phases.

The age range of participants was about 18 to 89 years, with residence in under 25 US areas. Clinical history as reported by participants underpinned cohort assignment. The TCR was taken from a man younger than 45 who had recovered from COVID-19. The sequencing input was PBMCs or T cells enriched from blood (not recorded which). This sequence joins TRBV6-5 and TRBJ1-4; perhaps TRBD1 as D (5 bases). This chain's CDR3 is CASTDGGEKLFF. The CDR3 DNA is TGTGCCAGCACGGACGGGGGAGAAAAACTGTTTTTT.